This T cell receptor beta chain was documented in a study of cytomegalovirus exposure and HLA in healthy donors. Overall study findings and caveats: Rare TCR sequences predominated, though certain public TCRs were found in many donors. Later analysis demonstrated an association between a missense DCLRE1C variant and TCR beta V- and J-gene trimming. About 87% or about 30% of the time was how often most TCR beta V segments were productive, according to an earlier analysis. Most likely, a cluster of highly shared sequence variants arose as a sequencing artifact.

The CDR3 is 19 amino acids. Per germline, CDR1 SGHAT and CDR2 FQNNGV. J was trimmed by 4 bases and V by 4 bases; bases with no gene match: 11. As to this clone: Its antigen is undetermined.

PCR primers comprised 60 Vbeta and 13 Jbeta primers. Repertoires were generated with immunoSEQ multiplex PCR, while TCRdb's copy carries only in-frame clones and drops some. In the table there are under 200,000 clones, roughly 80% of which are singletons. The TCR comes from a man aged 50 to 60 in good health and CMV-seronegative. The rearrangement links TRBV11-2 to TRBJ2-6, with 12 bases fitting TRBD1. Sequences were obtained from PBMCs. The chain's CDR3 is CASSSTRGTGGAGANVLTF. The CDR3 DNA reads as TGTGCCAGCAGCTCAACCCGAGGGACAGGGGGCGCCGGGGCCAACGTCCTGACTTTC.